What follows are 7 T cell receptor beta chains derived from one specimen sequenced in a study of shared clonotypes between healthy human individuals (dated by TCRdb to 2018 to 2021). Library method: the immunoSEQ multiplex PCR assay. The source is immuneACCESS, and TCRdb retained only in-frame sequences with V and J called. Part of the clones is not carried over; for the studies checked, unresolved V genes explain less than half of this, and the remainder is unexplained. The sample has more than 150,000 clones on record, approximately 92% of them singletons. The top ten clones comprise approximately 0.07% of the sample. Material: naive CD4+ T cells sorted from blood. This sample's cell subset or site label indicates: CD45RA+ positively selected. These receptors came from a woman aged 30 to 39 in good health.

This clone was counted a single time. The sample holds other DNA sequences that translate to the same CDR3. The chain recombines TRBV18 with TRBJ2-5, with D unclear. Germline assignment: CDR1 KGHSH and CDR2 LQKENI. The CDR3 covers 13 residues. V was shortened by 2 bases and J by 0 bases, with 4 bases between the two germline ends. CDR3 bases: TGTGCCAGCTCACCAAGGGACCAAGAGACCCAGTACTTC. Translating it yields CASSPRDQETQYF. The complete variable domain, with remaining parts taken from reference TRBV18 and TRBJ2-5, reads NAGVMQNPRHLVRRRGQEARLRCSPMKGHSHVYWYRQLPEEGLKFMVYLQKENIIDESGMPKERFSAEFPKEGPSILRIQQVVRGDSAAYFCASSPRDQETQYFGPGTRLLVL.

V is TRBV7-9 and J is TRBJ2-5; D is unclear. The end of the DNA fits TRBJ2-7 better, so the J call may be wrong. This CDR3 contains 13 residues. The germline V gene encodes CDR1 SEHNR and CDR2 FQNEAQ (reference sequence). This CDR3 is CASSLTTVDEQYF. The CDR3 bases are TGTGCCAGCAGCCTGACAACTGTCGACGAGCAGTACTTC.

The chain uses TRBV6-1 and TRBJ2-5, with 12 bases that match TRBD2. Per germline, CDR1 MNHNS and CDR2 SASEGT. This CDR3 contains 14 residues. V shed 5 bases and J 9 bases; nucleotides not matched to a gene: 7. In DNA, the CDR3 is TGTGCCAGCAGTTCTAGCGGGAGGGGAACGGCCCAGTACTTC. This codes for CASSSSGRGTAQYF.

The rearrangement links TRBV6-1 to TRBJ1-3; D is ambiguous. Trimming stripped 4 bases from V and 6 bases from J, with 28 bases between. The germline V gene encodes CDR1 MNHNS and CDR2 SASEGT. This CDR3 is built from 19 residues. The CDR3 region has the DNA TGTGCCAGCAGTGGCTTGCTTCCGGGCCGCGATGTGGGCCAAAACACCATATATTTT. This codes for CASSGLLPGRDVGQNTIYF.

The chain recombines TRBV11-1 with TRBJ2-3, with 7 bases fitting TRBD2. Germline CDR1 is SGHAT and CDR2 is FQDESV (reference sequence). The trim removed 2 bases at V and 0 bases at J, leaving 5 bases unmatched. This CDR3 region has 16 residues. CDR3 amino acids: CASSLMSSGSTDTQYF. As DNA, the CDR3 is TGTGCCAGCAGCTTAATGTCTAGCGGAAGCACAGATACGCAGTATTTT. The full variable domain, in which reference TRBV11-1 and TRBJ2-3 provide the parts outside the CDR3, is EAEVAQSPRYKITEKSQAVAFWCDPISGHATLYWYRQILGQGPELLVQFQDESVVDDSQLPKDRFSAERLKGVDSTLKIQPAELGDSAMYLCASSLMSSGSTDTQYFGPGTRLTVL.

The rearrangement joins TRBV2 to TRBJ2-5, with TRBD1 as a possible D gene (8 bases). This CDR3 region has 13 residues. Germline V gene sequence: CDR1 SNHLY, CDR2 FYNNEI. The germline V and J ends were trimmed by 7 bases and 5 bases, with 14 bases remaining between them. For the CDR3, the DNA is TGTGCCAGCAAGCGGGACAGGAGGGAGACCCAGTACTTC. Residues: CASKRDRRETQYF.

This chain connects TRBV28 to TRBJ2-7, with a tentative D call TRBD2 (5 bases). This CDR3 is built from 14 residues. The V end was cut by 7 bases, the J end by 0 bases, with 13 bases between. The V gene's germline CDR1 is MDHEN and CDR2 SYDVKM. The CDR3 sequence is CASTISEGSYEQYF. The CDR3 region has the DNA TGTGCCAGCACTATCTCCGAGGGCTCCTACGAGCAGTACTTC.